A single sample is the source of the 27 T cell receptor beta chains below, sequenced in a study of T cell changes during pregnancy in multiple sclerosis. Assay: immunoSEQ multiplex PCR; the TCRdb copy retains only in-frame clones and omits some. Here the sample spans about 85,000 clones, roughly 90% being singletons. The material was peripheral blood, obtained in the first trimester of pregnancy. Receptors were obtained from a female donor with multiple sclerosis, enrolled in a pregnancy study.

The V and J genes are TRBV28 and TRBJ2-5, with 8 bases lining up with TRBD1. Germline CDR1 reads MDHEN; CDR2 reads SYDVKM. Germline trimming cut 3 bases from V and 7 bases from J; bases unmatched to any gene: 7. The CDR3 contains 14 residues. CDR3 amino acids: CASSLAGGRGTQYF. The CDR3 bases are TGTGCCAGCAGTTTGGCAGGGGGCCGTGGGACCCAGTACTTC.

J is TRBJ2-3 and V is TRBV5-1; 10 nucleotides agree with TRBD2. This CDR3 is built from 16 residues. Germline CDR1 reads SGHRS; CDR2 reads YFSETQ. J lost 6 bases, V lost 2 bases, and 9 bases had no gene match. The CDR3 sequence is CASSFGAGGPGDTQYF. The CDR3, as DNA: TGCGCCAGCAGCTTCGGAGCGGGAGGGCCGGGTGATACGCAGTATTTT.

Here the CDR3 reads CASSSPSDTQYF. The CDR3 nucleotides read TGCGCCAGCAGCTCCCCATCCGATACGCAGTATTTT. V gene TRBV5-1 combines with J gene TRBJ2-3; D is ambiguous. The ends were cut back, 3 bases at V and 6 bases at J, with 8 bases in the middle. Looked up from germline, CDR1 is SGHRS and CDR2 is YFSETQ. This CDR3 region has 12 residues.

The rearrangement links TRBV7-9 to TRBJ2-1; possibly TRBD2 for D (5 bases). V lost 3 bases to trimming and J lost 12 bases, with 9 bases between them. The CDR3 covers 11 residues. CDR1 and CDR2 from the germline V gene are SEHNR and FQNEAQ (reference sequence). CDR3 bases: TGTGCCAGCAGCTTCGGCGCGGGGCAGTTCTTC. It is translated as CASSFGAGQFF.

The gene calls are TRBV7-2 and TRBJ2-1; 8 bases match TRBD1. Germline V lookup: CDR1 SGHTA, CDR2 FQGNSA. The CDR3 is 16 residues long. The V segment lost 5 bases and the J segment 0 bases; nucleotides outside the gene matches: 6. The CDR3 sequence is CASSLYRGSSYNEQFF. CDR3 bases: TGTGCCAGCAGCCTCTACAGGGGGAGCTCCTACAATGAGCAGTTCTTC.

The rearrangement joins TRBV2 to TRBJ2-5; 8 bases are a match to TRBD2. From germline, CDR1 is SNHLY and CDR2 FYNNEI. Germline trimming cut 11 bases from V and 0 bases from J; bases unmatched to any gene: 8. The CDR3 totals 14 residues. CDR3 sequence reads: CAGSSGSYQETQYF. CDR3 coding DNA: TGTGCCGGATCTAGCGGGTCGTACCAAGAGACCCAGTACTTC.

This clone occurred a few times. The chain's CDR3 is CAWADAGARTEAFF. Written as DNA, the CDR3 is TGTGCCTGGGCGGATGCGGGGGCGCGCACTGAAGCTTTCTTT. This chain uses TRBV30 with TRBJ1-1, with D possibly being TRBD1 (6 bases). The germline V and J ends were trimmed by 5 bases and 4 bases, with 17 bases remaining between them. This CDR3 comprises 14 residues. CDR1 and CDR2 from the germline V gene are GTSNPN and SVGIG (reference sequence).

This chain joins TRBV7-6 and TRBJ1-4; D is undetermined. This CDR3 comprises 13 residues. CDR1 and CDR2 from the germline V gene are SGHVS and FNYEAQ. V was trimmed by 5 bases and J by 8 bases, leaving 12 bases between them. CDR3 sequence (DNA): TGTGCCAGCAGCCTTCGGGAGGGAGAAAAACTGTTTTTT. Translation gives CASSLREGEKLFF. Full variable domain (missing parts from reference TRBV7-6 and TRBJ1-4): GAGVSQSPRYKVTKRGQDVALRCDPISGHVSLYWYRQALGQGPEFLTYFNYEAQQDKSGLPNDRFSAERPEGSISTLTIQRTEQRDSAMYRCASSLREGEKLFFGSGTQLSVL.

The chain is built from TRBV10-3 and TRBJ2-1; 13 nucleotides line up with TRBD2. The CDR3 has 13 residues. With V trimmed by 10 bases and J by 7 bases, 4 bases remained unmatched. In germline, CDR1 is ENHRY, CDR2 SYGVKD. CDR3 DNA: TGTGCCACGCGGACTAGCGGGAGAAATGAGCAGTTCTTC. Residues: CATRTSGRNEQFF.

This sequence joins TRBV4-3 and TRBJ2-3, with D possibly being TRBD2 (5 bases). Germline V gene sequence: CDR1 LGHNA, CDR2 YSLEER. The CDR3 has 15 amino acids. The V gene lost 4 bases and the J gene lost 0 bases, with 11 bases spanning the gap. The CDR3 DNA reads TGCGCCAGCAGCCTAGGGCTAGCTAGCACAGATACGCAGTATTTT. Amino acid sequence: CASSLGLASTDTQYF.

The chain has TRBV10-3 and TRBJ2-1, with a tentative D call TRBD1 (6 bases). Per germline, CDR1 ENHRY and CDR2 SYGVKD. There are 16 residues in the CDR3. Trimming removed 3 bases at V and 1 base at J, with 13 bases between. CDR3 protein: CAISDGQRGSYNEQFF. The CDR3 nucleotides are TGTGCCATCAGTGATGGACAGAGGGGGTCCTACAATGAGCAGTTCTTC.

This clone occurred once. This chain links TRBV11-2 with TRBJ2-1, with 9 bases lining up with TRBD2. Germline values: CDR1 SGHAT, CDR2 FQNNGV. There are 15 residues in the CDR3. V lost 7 bases and J lost 9; bases outside the gene matches: 13. Here the CDR3 DNA reads TGTGCCAGCAACCCCGTAGGCGGGGGGGCATTTGAGCAGTTCTTC. It yields the protein CASNPVGGGAFEQFF.

This sequence joins TRBV28 and TRBJ1-2, with a possible D match to TRBD1 (5 bases). Germline CDR1 reads MDHEN; CDR2 reads SYDVKM. The CDR3 loop spans 13 amino acids. Trimming pared 6 bases from V and 3 bases from J, leaving 11 bases between. CDR3 amino acids: CASRRRGYYGYTF. In DNA form, the CDR3 reads TGTGCCAGCAGGCGACGGGGGTACTATGGCTACACCTTC.

The J gene is TRBJ2-3, the V gene TRBV9; possible D gene TRBD2, 6 bases. The CDR3 covers 14 residues. Germline CDR1 reads SGDLS; CDR2 reads YYNGEE. Trimming removed 3 bases from V and 8 bases from J, with 16 bases in between. CDR3 sequence reads: CASSAGERAGTQYF. The CDR3 nucleotides read TGTGCCAGCAGCGCCGGAGAACGAGCGGGTACGCAGTATTTT.

The V and J genes are TRBV10-3 and TRBJ1-2; D is ambiguous. Trimming removed 4 bases from V and 5 bases from J, with 14 bases in between. CDR1 and CDR2 from the germline V gene are ENHRY and SYGVKD. This CDR3 is 14 amino acids long. CDR3 in DNA: TGTGCCATCAGTGTTGGGAGTGGGCAGTATGGCTACACCTTC. Its protein product is CAISVGSGQYGYTF.

The chain links TRBV7-8 to TRBJ2-5; 7 positions match TRBD2. V shed 4 bases, J shed 4 bases, and the junction held 15 bases outside the gene matches. This CDR3 region has 17 residues. Germline V gene sequence: CDR1 SGHVS, CDR2 FQNEAQ. The chain's CDR3 is CASSSMGGGPQVETQYF. In nucleotides, the CDR3 is TGTGCCAGCAGCTCCATGGGGGGAGGGCCTCAGGTAGAGACCCAGTACTTC. Full variable domain (missing parts from reference TRBV7-8 and TRBJ2-5): GAGVSQSPRYKVAKRGQDVALRCDPISGHVSLFWYQQALGQGPEFLTYFQNEAQLDKSGLPSDRFFAERPEGSVSTLKIQRTQQEDSAVYLCASSSMGGGPQVETQYFGPGTRLLVL.

The rearrangement joins TRBV19 to TRBJ2-2; 9 bases are a match to TRBD1. Looked up from germline, CDR1 is LNHDA and CDR2 is SQIVND (reference sequence). Germline trimming cut 6 bases from V and 3 bases from J; bases unmatched to any gene: 2. The CDR3 spans 14 residues. CDR3 coding DNA: TGTGCCAGTAGAAGGACAGGGGACACCGGGGAGCTGTTTTTT. Protein product: CASRRTGDTGELFF.

V and J are TRBV18 and TRBJ1-6; D not certain. From germline, CDR1 is KGHSH and CDR2 LQKENI. CDR3 length equals 16 residues. The ends were cut back, 6 bases at V and 0 bases at J, with 12 bases in the middle. In DNA, the CDR3 is TGTGCCAGCTCTCAAGACAAGAGCTCCTATAATTCACCCCTCCACTTT. As protein: CASSQDKSSYNSPLHF. Using reference TRBV18 and TRBJ1-6 for the parts outside the CDR3, the full variable domain is NAGVMQNPRHLVRRRGQEARLRCSPMKGHSHVYWYRQLPEEGLKFMVYLQKENIIDESGMPKERFSAEFPKEGPSILRIQQVVRGDSAAYFCASSQDKSSYNSPLHFGNGTRLTVT.

The rearrangement uses TRBV7-9 and TRBJ1-4; D is uncertain. From germline, CDR1 is SEHNR and CDR2 FQNEAQ (reference sequence). Trimming left V 3 bases short and J 4 bases short, with 12 bases between. The CDR3 is made up of 15 amino acids. CDR3 residues: CASSLNSGGNEKLFF. DNA of the CDR3: TGTGCCAGCAGCTTGAATTCAGGTGGTAATGAAAAACTGTTTTTT.

V gene TRBV7-3 combines with J gene TRBJ2-1; D call uncertain. Germline CDR1 SGHTA, CDR2 FQGTGA. This CDR3 region has 16 residues. V lost 2 bases to trimming and J lost 0 bases, with 11 bases between them. CDR3 coding DNA: TGTGCCAGCAGCTTATCTCTACTAAGCTCCTACAATGAGCAGTTCTTC. The encoded protein is CASSLSLLSSYNEQFF.

The chain links TRBV11-2 to TRBJ2-1; TRBD2 matches 11 bases. Germline CDR1 is SGHAT and CDR2 is FQNNGV. The CDR3 is made up of 16 amino acids. Trimming cost V 6 bases and J 10 bases; bases outside gene matches: 14. CDR3 sequence (DNA): TGTGCCAGCAGACCTAATAGCGGGAGGGACGGAAAGGAGCAGTTCTTC. Encoded protein: CASRPNSGRDGKEQFF.

The chain carries TRBV6-1 and TRBJ2-3; 11 bases line up with TRBD2. There are 17 residues in the CDR3. Per the germline V gene, CDR1 is MNHNS and CDR2 is SASEGT. J gave up 2 bases and V 4 bases, and 8 bases lay outside the gene matches. CDR3 coding DNA: TGTGCCAGCAGTGGGGGACTAGCGGAGATAAACACAGATACGCAGTATTTT. It translates to CASSGGLAEINTDTQYF.

The rearrangement uses TRBV1 and TRBJ2-7; no check of the table's D call, TRBD2, against the DNA was made. TRBV1 counts as a pseudogene. CDR3 length: 16 residues. In DNA form, the CDR3 reads TGCACCAGCAGCCAGCACCGTCTAGCGGGAGTTCGTGAGCAGTACTTC. Translating gives CTSSQHRLAGVREQYF.

The rearrangement links TRBV4-1 to TRBJ1-2; tentative D call: TRBD1 (6 bases). The germline V and J ends were trimmed by 0 bases and 4 bases, with 12 bases remaining between them. This CDR3 comprises 15 residues. From germline, CDR1 is MGHRA and CDR2 YSYEKL. CDR3 loop: CASSQEQGRGYGYTF. The CDR3 DNA reads TGCGCCAGCAGCCAAGAACAGGGCAGGGGCTATGGCTACACCTTC.

The J gene is TRBJ1-5, the V gene TRBV28; D is ambiguous. Per the germline V gene, CDR1 is MDHEN and CDR2 is SYDVKM. Trimming shortened V by 7 bases and J by 3 bases, and 7 bases separated the two germline ends. This CDR3 comprises 12 residues. CDR3 sequence reads: CASTDTNQPQHF. In DNA form, the CDR3 reads TGTGCCAGCACTGACACCAATCAGCCCCAGCATTTT. The full variable domain, with the rest looked up from reference TRBV28 and TRBJ1-5, is DVKVTQSSRYLVKRTGEKVFLECVQDMDHENMFWYRQDPGLGLRLIYFSYDVKMKEKGDIPEGYSVSREKKERFSLILESASTNQTSMYLCASTDTNQPQHFGDGTRLSIL.

This rearrangement joins TRBV19 to TRBJ1-2; 7 positions agree with TRBD1. V was pared by 6 bases and J by 3 bases, with 7 bases of the junction left unmatched. Germline lookup yields CDR1 LNHDA and CDR2 SQIVND (reference sequence). This CDR3 comprises 14 residues. The DNA for the CDR3 is TGTGCCAGTAGCAGCAGGGGACAGCACTATGGCTACACCTTC. This translates into CASSSRGQHYGYTF. Together with reference TRBV19 and TRBJ1-2, the CDR3 gives the full variable domain: DGGITQSPKYLFRKEGQNVTLSCEQNLNHDAMYWYRQDPGQGLRLIYYSQIVNDFQKGDIAEGYSVSREKKESFPLTVTSAQKNPTAFYLCASSSRGQHYGYTFGSGTRLTVV.

V usage is TRBV7-3 and J usage is TRBJ2-5; tentatively, D is TRBD1 (5 bases). This CDR3 has 13 amino acids. Per the germline V gene, CDR1 is SGHTA and CDR2 is FQGTGA. V shed 3 bases and J shed 3 bases, with 8 bases lying between them. DNA for the CDR3: TGTGCCAGCAGCTTCGACAGAGAAGAGACCCAGTACTTC. Protein product: CASSFDREETQYF.